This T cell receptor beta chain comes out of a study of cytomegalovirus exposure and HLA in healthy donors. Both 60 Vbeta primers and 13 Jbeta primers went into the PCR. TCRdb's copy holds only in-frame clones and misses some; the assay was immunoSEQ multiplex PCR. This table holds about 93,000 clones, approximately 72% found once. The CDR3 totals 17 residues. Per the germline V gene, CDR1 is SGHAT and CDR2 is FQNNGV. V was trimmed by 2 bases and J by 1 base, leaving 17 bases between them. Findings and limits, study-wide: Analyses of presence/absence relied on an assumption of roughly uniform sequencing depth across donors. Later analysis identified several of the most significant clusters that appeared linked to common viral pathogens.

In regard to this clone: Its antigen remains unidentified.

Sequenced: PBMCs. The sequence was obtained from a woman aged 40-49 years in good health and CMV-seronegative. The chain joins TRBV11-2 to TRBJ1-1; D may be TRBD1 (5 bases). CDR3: CASSLSLLGGTNTEAFF. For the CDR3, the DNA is TGTGCCAGCAGCTTATCCCTCCTTGGGGGGACGAACACTGAAGCTTTCTTT.